A selection of T cell receptor beta chains follows, all from one sample in a study of Ad26.COV2.S vaccination and SARS-CoV-2 variants. Sequencing was performed with immunoSEQ multiplex PCR; in TCRdb, only in-frame clones are kept and a portion is missing. The sample lists more than 300,000 clones, 70% to 90% occurring once. Here the sequenced sample was peripheral blood, taken in a trial of Ad26.COV2.S vaccine versus placebo. The receptors come from a person aged 18 to 65 who received the Ad26.COV2.S COVID-19 vaccine or a placebo. Both conserved end residues are part of each CDR3. A D gene is named only where the DNA matches it firmly. The size entry is marked missing in some rows and otherwise reads once, few, many or a size class.

cdr3_aa: CATSRGFRGGLSPLHF
cdr3_nt: TGTGCCACCAGCAGAGGGTTCAGGGGGGGGCTTTCACCCCTCCACTTT
clone_size: .
j_call: TRBJ1-6
d_call: TRBD1
v_call: TRBV15

cdr3_aa: CASSDRGYSTDTQYF
cdr3_nt: TGTGCCAGCAGTGACCGGGGGTACAGCACAGATACGCAGTATTTT
clone_size: .
j_call: TRBJ2-3
d_call: .
v_call: TRBV6-4

cdr3_aa: CASSWGPGRSGPLNYGYTF
cdr3_nt: TGCGCCAGCAGCTGGGGGCCAGGGAGGTCAGGGCCTTTGAACTATGGCTACACCTTC
clone_size: .
j_call: TRBJ1-2
d_call: .
v_call: TRBV5-1

cdr3_aa: CASGRTLFRNYTF
cdr3_nt: TGCGCCAGCGGAAGGACCCTCTTCCGTAACTACACCTTC
clone_size: .
j_call: TRBJ1-2
d_call: .
v_call: TRBV10-1

cdr3_aa: CASSYIQGAGLKNTEAFF
cdr3_nt: TGCGCCAGCAGTTATATACAGGGGGCTGGTTTGAAGAACACTGAAGCTTTCTTT
clone_size: .
j_call: TRBJ1-1
d_call: TRBD1
v_call: TRBV5-1

cdr3_aa: CASSPPGSDTIYF
cdr3_nt: TGTGCCAGCTCACCACCGGGGTCGGACACCATATATTTT
clone_size: .
j_call: TRBJ1-3
d_call: .
v_call: TRBV18

cdr3_aa: CASSLAAPDTQYF
cdr3_nt: TGTGCCAGCAGCTTAGCGGCTCCAGATACGCAGTATTTT
clone_size: .
j_call: TRBJ2-3
d_call: .
v_call: TRBV7-9

cdr3_aa: CASSLQGRNQPQHF
cdr3_nt: TGTGCCAGCAGTTTACAGGGGCGCAATCAGCCCCAGCATTTT
clone_size: .
j_call: TRBJ1-5
d_call: TRBD1
v_call: TRBV6-5

cdr3_aa: CATGSNQPQHF
cdr3_nt: TGTGCCACCGGGAGCAATCAGCCCCAGCATTTT
clone_size: few
j_call: TRBJ1-5
d_call: .
v_call: TRBV19

cdr3_aa: CASSPQGYSGNTIYF
cdr3_nt: TGTGCCAGCTCACCACAGGGATACTCTGGAAACACCATATATTTT
clone_size: .
j_call: TRBJ1-3
d_call: .
v_call: TRBV18

cdr3_aa: CAIRPRKDTGNGLGVYEQYF
cdr3_nt: TGTGCCATTCGCCCTCGGAAAGACACAGGGAATGGGCTCGGGGTCTACGAGCAGTACTTC
clone_size: .
j_call: TRBJ2-7
d_call: .
v_call: TRBV11-3

cdr3_aa: CAGLAGLCTDTQYF
cdr3_nt: TGTGCCGGATTAGCGGGCCTCTGCACAGATACGCAGTATTTT
clone_size: .
j_call: TRBJ2-3
d_call: TRBD2
v_call: TRBV19

cdr3_aa: CASSQEGTAYGYTF
cdr3_nt: TGCGCCAGCAGCCAAGAAGGGACAGCTTATGGCTACACCTTC
clone_size: .
j_call: TRBJ1-2
d_call: TRBD1
v_call: TRBV4-1

cdr3_aa: CAWSPGGFGNTEAFF
cdr3_nt: TGTGCCTGGAGCCCAGGGGGATTTGGGAACACTGAAGCTTTCTTT
clone_size: .
j_call: TRBJ1-1
d_call: TRBD1
v_call: TRBV30

cdr3_aa: CASSYEGSRVYEQYF
cdr3_nt: TGTGCCAGCAGTTACGAGGGCAGCAGGGTCTACGAGCAGTACTTC
clone_size: .
j_call: TRBJ2-7
d_call: .
v_call: TRBV6-2/TRBV6-3

cdr3_aa: CASSREPGGVYGYTF
cdr3_nt: TGTGCCAGCAGTAGAGAGCCAGGGGGTGTATATGGCTACACCTTC
clone_size: .
j_call: TRBJ1-2
d_call: TRBD1
v_call: TRBV2

cdr3_aa: CASSLGIRQANYGYTF
cdr3_nt: TGCGCCAGCAGCTTGGGGATCCGACAGGCTAACTATGGCTACACCTTC
clone_size: .
j_call: TRBJ1-2
d_call: .
v_call: TRBV5-1

cdr3_aa: CSVEIYANWDYGYTF
cdr3_nt: TGCAGCGTCGAGATTTACGCAAATTGGGACTATGGCTACACCTTC
clone_size: .
j_call: TRBJ1-2
d_call: .
v_call: TRBV29-1

cdr3_aa: CASSRGPGNTIYF
cdr3_nt: TGTGCCAGCAGCCGGGGGCCTGGAAACACCATATATTTT
clone_size: .
j_call: TRBJ1-3
d_call: .
v_call: TRBV3-1/TRBV3-2

cdr3_aa: CASSYRDPDSPLHF
cdr3_nt: TGCGCCAGCAGCTACAGGGATCCGGATTCACCCCTCCACTTT
clone_size: .
j_call: TRBJ1-6
d_call: .
v_call: TRBV5-1

cdr3_aa: CASSLRDRANTGELFF
cdr3_nt: TGTGCCAGCTCTCTCAGGGACAGGGCGAACACCGGGGAGCTGTTTTTT
clone_size: few
j_call: TRBJ2-2
d_call: TRBD1
v_call: TRBV5-6

cdr3_aa: CASSPSGAVGNEQFF
cdr3_nt: TGTGCCAGCTCACCATCGGGTGCGGTGGGCAATGAGCAGTTCTTC
clone_size: .
j_call: TRBJ2-1
d_call: .
v_call: TRBV18

cdr3_aa: CASSQDPLLGEKLFF
cdr3_nt: TGCGCCAGCAGCCAAGATCCTCTATTAGGTGAAAAACTGTTTTTT
clone_size: .
j_call: TRBJ1-4
d_call: .
v_call: TRBV4-3

cdr3_aa: CASSLTTGREQYF
cdr3_nt: TGCGCCAGCAGCTTGACTACGGGACGTGAGCAGTACTTC
clone_size: .
j_call: TRBJ2-7
d_call: .
v_call: TRBV5-1

cdr3_aa: CASSGQGTYEQYF
cdr3_nt: TGTGCCAGCAGTGGACAGGGAACCTACGAGCAGTACTTC
clone_size: .
j_call: TRBJ2-7
d_call: TRBD1
v_call: TRBV6-7

cdr3_aa: CASMGGLAGANVLTF
cdr3_nt: TGTGCCAGCATGGGAGGGCTTGCTGGGGCCAACGTCCTGACTTTC
clone_size: .
j_call: TRBJ2-6
d_call: TRBD2
v_call: TRBV2

cdr3_aa: CASSREGGPNYGYTF
cdr3_nt: TGTGCCAGCTCACGCGAAGGAGGACCTAACTATGGCTACACCTTC
clone_size: .
j_call: TRBJ1-2
d_call: .
v_call: TRBV18

cdr3_aa: CAWRTAGQGTNIQYF
cdr3_nt: TGTGCCTGGAGGACTGCGGGACAGGGGACAAACATTCAGTACTTC
clone_size: .
j_call: TRBJ2-4
d_call: TRBD1
v_call: TRBV30

cdr3_aa: CAWSVDRVRTEAFF
cdr3_nt: TGTGCCTGGAGTGTCGACAGGGTCAGGACTGAAGCTTTCTTT
clone_size: .
j_call: TRBJ1-1
d_call: TRBD1
v_call: TRBV30

cdr3_aa: CASSTDVSSGNTIYF
cdr3_nt: TGTGCCAGCAGCACGGACGTCAGCTCTGGAAACACCATATATTTT
clone_size: .
j_call: TRBJ1-3
d_call: .
v_call: TRBV5-4

cdr3_aa: CASSLEIINTEAFF
cdr3_nt: TGTGCCAGCAGCCTAGAGATTATCAACACTGAAGCTTTCTTT
clone_size: .
j_call: TRBJ1-1
d_call: .
v_call: TRBV6-5

cdr3_aa: CASSLATGIHQPQHF
cdr3_nt: TGTGCCAGCAGCTTAGCGACAGGGATTCATCAGCCCCAGCATTTT
clone_size: .
j_call: TRBJ1-5
d_call: TRBD1
v_call: TRBV7-8

cdr3_aa: CASSPTGARAQETQYF
cdr3_nt: TGCGCCAGCAGCCCGACAGGGGCCCGGGCCCAAGAGACCCAGTACTTC
clone_size: .
j_call: TRBJ2-5
d_call: TRBD1
v_call: TRBV4-1

cdr3_aa: CASSLTGTGVGNTIYF
cdr3_nt: TGCGCCAGCAGCTTGACCGGGACAGGGGTCGGAAACACCATATATTTT
clone_size: once
j_call: TRBJ1-3
d_call: TRBD1
v_call: TRBV5-1

cdr3_aa: CASRQQVFSSYGYTF
cdr3_nt: TGTGCCAGCAGACAACAGGTCTTCTCTTCCTATGGCTACACCTTC
clone_size: .
j_call: TRBJ1-2
d_call: .
v_call: TRBV6-5

cdr3_aa: CASSQGTGDPPLHF
cdr3_nt: TGCGCCAGCAGCCAAGGGACAGGCGATCCACCCCTCCACTTT
clone_size: few
j_call: TRBJ1-6
d_call: TRBD1
v_call: TRBV4-1

cdr3_aa: CASLTTNTEAFF
cdr3_nt: TGTGCCAGCTTGACCACGAACACTGAAGCTTTCTTT
clone_size: .
j_call: TRBJ1-1
d_call: .
v_call: TRBV2

cdr3_aa: CASSAGSRGDTQYF
cdr3_nt: TGTGCCAGCAGCGCGGGTAGCCGGGGAGATACGCAGTATTTT
clone_size: once
j_call: TRBJ2-3
d_call: .
v_call: TRBV9

cdr3_aa: CASSQEETQYF
cdr3_nt: TGTGCCAGCAGCCAAGAAGAGACCCAGTACTTC
clone_size: once
j_call: TRBJ2-5
d_call: .
v_call: TRBV7-9

cdr3_aa: CASSLGLAGGTDTQYF
cdr3_nt: TGTGCCAGCAGCTTAGGTCTGGCGGGGGGCACAGATACGCAGTATTTT
clone_size: .
j_call: TRBJ2-3
d_call: TRBD2
v_call: TRBV7-9

cdr3_aa: CASSEAWTGSYGYTF
cdr3_nt: TGTGCCAGCAGTGAAGCTTGGACAGGGTCCTATGGCTACACCTTC
clone_size: .
j_call: TRBJ1-2
d_call: TRBD1
v_call: TRBV6-1

cdr3_aa: CASSASPVYEQYF
cdr3_nt: TGTGCCAGCAGCGCCAGCCCGGTCTACGAGCAGTACTTC
clone_size: .
j_call: TRBJ2-7
d_call: .
v_call: TRBV7-2

cdr3_aa: CASTRLSNEKLFF
cdr3_nt: TGTGCCAGCACCCGACTGTCAAATGAAAAACTGTTTTTT
clone_size: .
j_call: TRBJ1-4
d_call: .
v_call: TRBV5-5

cdr3_aa: CASSLRNEQFF
cdr3_nt: TGTGCCAGCAGTTTAAGAAATGAGCAGTTCTTC
clone_size: .
j_call: TRBJ2-1
d_call: .
v_call: TRBV12-3/TRBV12-4

cdr3_aa: CASSIRTANTGELFF
cdr3_nt: TGTGCCAGCAGCATACGAACAGCGAACACCGGGGAGCTGTTTTTT
clone_size: .
j_call: TRBJ2-2
d_call: .
v_call: TRBV5-4

cdr3_aa: CASSPASTGVGRGKLFF
cdr3_nt: TGTGCCAGCAGCCCCGCCTCGACAGGGGTGGGTAGAGGAAAACTGTTTTTT
clone_size: .
j_call: TRBJ1-4
d_call: TRBD1
v_call: TRBV27

cdr3_aa: CASSSRQGDYNEQFF
cdr3_nt: TGCGCCAGCAGCTCCCGACAGGGGGATTACAATGAGCAGTTCTTC
clone_size: .
j_call: TRBJ2-1
d_call: TRBD1
v_call: TRBV4-3

cdr3_aa: CASSARTGGDQPQHF
cdr3_nt: TGTGCCAGTAGTGCCCGGACAGGAGGGGATCAGCCCCAGCATTTT
clone_size: .
j_call: TRBJ1-5
d_call: TRBD1
v_call: TRBV19

cdr3_aa: CASSSVEGTDTQYF
cdr3_nt: TGCGCCAGCAGCTCCGTGGAAGGTACAGATACGCAGTATTTT
clone_size: .
j_call: TRBJ2-3
d_call: .
v_call: TRBV5-1